One and the same sample provided the 6 T cell receptor beta chains below, sequenced in a study of T cells after yellow fever vaccination. TCRdb itself ran the 5' RACE reads through MiXCR, one entry per CDR3 protein. The profile covers 510,000 or so distinct CDR3 sequences, with less than 20% appearing a single time and roughly an eighth taken by the ten largest. This sample comprised PBMCs, obtained 15 days after the yellow fever booster vaccination. These receptors were taken from a man aged 25-40 years who received the YFV17D yellow fever vaccine.

The rearrangement links TRBV20-1 to TRBJ2-3; TRBD2 might be the D (6 bases). Germline-derived CDR1 and CDR2 are DFQATT and SNEGSKA (reference sequence). Trimming stripped 7 bases from V and 0 bases from J, with 23 bases between. The CDR3 consists of 17 residues. CDR3 nucleotides: TGCAGTGTTCTTCGGGGGTTCTCCACCTCTAGCACAGATACGCAGTATTTT. This gives the protein CSVLRGFSTSSTDTQYF.

Only a few counts were recorded for this clonotype. The V gene is TRBV5-1, the J gene TRBJ2-1, with unresolved D. CDR3 size: 15 residues. V was pared by 4 bases and J by 6 bases, with 17 bases between. From germline, CDR1 is SGHRS and CDR2 YFSETQ. The CDR3 spells CASSPLPQPGNEQFF. The CDR3 DNA is TGCGCCAGCAGCCCCCTCCCTCAGCCAGGCAATGAGCAGTTCTTC.

This chain uses TRBV7-8 with TRBJ2-2, with 8 bases lining up with TRBD2. This CDR3 is built from 16 residues. Unmatched junction bases numbered 9, after V lost 2 bases and J lost 7 bases. Germline assignment: CDR1 SGHVS and CDR2 FQNEAQ. CDR3 in amino acids: CASSLRAGVVGGELFF. The CDR3 DNA reads TGTGCCAGCAGCTTACGAGCGGGAGTCGTGGGCGGGGAGCTGTTTTTT.

The chain joins TRBV20-1 to TRBJ1-5, with D unresolved. This CDR3 has 14 residues. Trimming took 0 bases from V and 9 from J, leaving 15 bases between them. Looked up from germline, CDR1 is DFQATT and CDR2 is SNEGSKA (reference sequence). The CDR3 DNA reads as TGCAGTGCTAGAGATGACGCTGGACCGGGGCCCCAGCATTTT. Translating it yields CSARDDAGPGPQHF.

This sequence joins TRBV12-3 or TRBV12-4 and TRBJ1-3; D remains ambiguous. Trimming pared 4 bases from V and 0 bases from J, leaving 13 bases between. The CDR3 is 16 residues long. DNA for the CDR3: TGTGCCAGCAGTTCGCAGGCAACTTTCTCTGGAAACACCATATATTTT. This translates into CASSSQATFSGNTIYF.

This clonotype was observed a handful of times. The chain combines TRBV5-6 with TRBJ2-3; D uncertain. The germline gives CDR1 SGHDT, CDR2 YYEEEE. The CDR3 covers 12 residues. The V end was cut by 5 bases, the J end by 0 bases, with 4 bases between. The chain's CDR3 is CASRVSTDTQYF. CDR3 DNA: TGTGCCAGCAGGGTCAGCACAGATACGCAGTATTTT.